This T cell receptor (beta chain) stems from a study of blood T cell repertoires in COVID-19. In the study overall: Acute and convalescent COVID-19 samples came from the United States, Italy and Spain. T cells, B-cell-depleted T cells, or PBMCs provided the cDNA or gDNA that served as material.

V lost 3 bases, J lost 3 bases, and 8 bases lay in between. CDR1 MDHEN and CDR2 SYDVKM come from the germline V gene. There are 14 residues in the CDR3. The authors' processing: Using reference gene primer amplification, nucleated cell counts were estimated. Libraries were prepared by immunoSEQ multiplex PCR; TCRdb keeps only in-frame clonotypes and omits some of them. V and J calls and clone size come straight from that table; D and trimming were deduced from the DNA. The sample includes around 51,000 clones, 90% of them seen just once. This clone was counted a single time. The sequenced material came from peripheral blood. The chain couples TRBV28 to TRBJ1-4; no clear D. The origin of this receptor is an older man with acute or convalescent COVID-19. CDR3: CASSLARSNEKLFF. In DNA form, the CDR3 reads TGTGCCAGCAGTTTGGCCAGATCTAATGAAAAACTGTTTTTT.